These T cell receptor beta chains were read from a single sample in a study of blood T cell repertoires in COVID-19. The repertoire was sequenced with immunoSEQ multiplex PCR; TCRdb's copy has only in-frame clones and lacks some. The sample contains about 260,000 clones, 85% to 90% of which appear only once. Sequenced material: PBMCs or T cells enriched from blood (not recorded which). The receptor source for this set is a woman aged 25 to 39 with acute COVID-19. CDR3s include the opening cysteine and the closing phenylalanine or tryptophan. A D gene is named only where the DNA matches it firmly. The size field is filled for only some rows; it gives once, few, many or a size class.

D	V	size	J	DNA	CDR3
-	TRBV2	-	TRBJ1-6	TGTGCCACTGATTATGGGGAGGGAGAATATAATTCACCCCTCCACTTT	CATDYGEGEYNSPLHF
-	TRBV5-1	-	TRBJ2-3	TGCGCCAGCAGCTTGGCCGTCGGGAAGAGCACAGATACGCAGTATTTT	CASSLAVGKSTDTQYF
-	TRBV12-3/TRBV12-4	-	TRBJ2-7	TGTGCCGCCCCGGAGTTAAGCTCCTACGAGCAGTACTTC	CAAPELSSYEQYF
TRBD2	TRBV2	-	TRBJ2-7	TGTGCCAGCAGTGAAATAATACGCGGGGGAGCGGAAGGCGAGCAGTACTTC	CASSEIIRGGAEGEQYF
-	TRBV29-1	-	TRBJ2-2	TGCAGCGTTGAGTGGGGGGCGAACACCGGGGAGCTGTTTTTT	CSVEWGANTGELFF
TRBD2	TRBV15	-	TRBJ2-3	TGTGCCACCAGCAGAGATCCGGGGGGAGTCTCAGATACGCAGTATTTT	CATSRDPGGVSDTQYF
TRBD2	TRBV19	-	TRBJ2-1	TGTGCCAGTAGTCGCCTATCCGGGACTAGCGGGAGCAATGAGCAGTTCTTC	CASSRLSGTSGSNEQFF
-	TRBV6-5	-	TRBJ2-3	TGTGCCGGTCCAAACCCATCATCTGAGACAGATACGCAGTATTTT	CAGPNPSSETDTQYF
TRBD2	TRBV2	-	TRBJ2-7	TGTGCCAGCACCCGGGAGGGTTACGAGCAGTACTTC	CASTREGYEQYF
-	TRBV5-4	-	TRBJ2-1	TGTGCCAGCAGCACACCGGGAGTTTCCTACAATGAGCAGTTCTTC	CASSTPGVSYNEQFF
-	TRBV4-1	-	TRBJ1-2	TGCGCCAGCAGCCAAGAGGTGGGGGCTGGTGGCTACACCTTC	CASSQEVGAGGYTF
TRBD1	TRBV7-8	-	TRBJ2-2	TGTGCCAGCAGAGAGGGACAGGGCGACACCGGGGAGCTGTTTTTT	CASREGQGDTGELFF
TRBD2	TRBV5-5	-	TRBJ2-7	TGTGCCAGCAGCTTTCTGTCGGGAGGGGGATTCTACGAGCAGTACTTC	CASSFLSGGGFYEQYF
TRBD2	TRBV7-9	-	TRBJ2-2	TGTGCCAGCAGCAAAACAGTAATTAGGCGGCGGGAGGCGTTCGGGGAGCTGTTTTTT	CASSKTVIRRREAFGELFF
-	TRBV6-8	-	TRBJ2-5	TGTGCCAGCATGAAGAAAACGCGCACCGAAGAGACCCAGTACTTC	CASMKKTRTEETQYF
TRBD1	TRBV29-1	-	TRBJ1-3	TGCAGCGTTAGGACAGGGGGCTTACGAAACACCATATATTTT	CSVRTGGLRNTIYF
TRBD2	TRBV7-2	-	TRBJ2-7	TGTGCCAGCAGCTCGGGACTAGCGGGAGACGAGCAGTACTTC	CASSSGLAGDEQYF
TRBD2	TRBV2	-	TRBJ2-2	TGTGCCAGCAGTGAAGAGCGGGAGGCCGGGGAGCTGTTTTTT	CASSEEREAGELFF
-	TRBV3-1/TRBV3-2	-	TRBJ1-1	TGTGCCAGCAGCCAAGAATTGAGGGATACTGAAGCTTTCTTT	CASSQELRDTEAFF
-	TRBV27	-	TRBJ2-4	TGTGCCAGCCGTGCTGCAGGGGGGGCCAAAAACATTCAGTACTTC	CASRAAGGAKNIQYF
-	TRBV2	-	TRBJ2-7	TGTGCCGGCACAAAGGAGGGCTACGAGCAGTACTTC	CAGTKEGYEQYF
TRBD1	TRBV4-2	-	TRBJ1-2	TGTGCCAGCAGCCGAAGGGACAGGGTCCACACCTTC	CASSRRDRVHTF
-	TRBV7-9	-	TRBJ2-2	TGTGCCAGCAGCCCAGAATCCCTCTCCCGAACCGGGGAGCTGTTTTTT	CASSPESLSRTGELFF
-	TRBV28	few	TRBJ2-3	TGTGCCAGCAGTGGTACTAGCAAAGGGGATGCAGATACGCAGTATTTT	CASSGTSKGDADTQYF
TRBD2	TRBV2	-	TRBJ2-3	TGTGCCAGCAGTGCCGTCCGACTAGCGCGGAGTGGCCCAGATACGCAGTATTTT	CASSAVRLARSGPDTQYF
-	TRBV12-3/TRBV12-4	-	TRBJ2-3	TGTGCCAGCAGTTTGGTCGGTCGGGGTACGCAGTATTTT	CASSLVGRGTQYF
-	TRBV28	-	TRBJ2-7	TGTGCCAGCAGTTCGAGGGTTGCGAGCTCCTACGAGCAGTACTTC	CASSSRVASSYEQYF
TRBD1	TRBV27	-	TRBJ1-2	TGTGCCAGCCCACACGGGACAGGGGTCTATGGCTACACCTTC	CASPHGTGVYGYTF
TRBD1	TRBV7-2	-	TRBJ1-2	TGTGCCAGCAGCCCCACCGGGACAGGGTTTGGCTACACCTTC	CASSPTGTGFGYTF
-	TRBV9	-	TRBJ1-3	TGTGCCAGCAGCGCGGACAGTTTCTCTGGAAACACCATATATTTT	CASSADSFSGNTIYF
-	TRBV7-9	-	TRBJ2-7	TGTGCCAGCAGCTTAGGGTCCGGGTACGAGCAGTACTTC	CASSLGSGYEQYF
TRBD1	TRBV19	-	TRBJ1-5	TGTGCCAGTCTGGGACAGGGAATGAGCAGCAATCAGCCCCAGCATTTT	CASLGQGMSSNQPQHF
-	TRBV7-8	-	TRBJ2-1	TGTGCCAGCAGCTTAGCGGGAGGCGTCTCCTACAATGAGCAGTTCTTC	CASSLAGGVSYNEQFF
-	TRBV5-1	few	TRBJ1-4	TGCGCCAGCAGCTTGGATATTCCGACAGGAAATGAAAAACTGTTTTTT	CASSLDIPTGNEKLFF
TRBD2	TRBV7-6	-	TRBJ2-1	TGTGCCAGCAGCTCCGTAGCGGGAGGGTTAAATGAGCAGTTCTTC	CASSSVAGGLNEQFF
TRBD2	TRBV5-4	-	TRBJ2-1	TGTGCCAGCAGCTTGGGACTAGCGGATAACAATGAGCAGTTCTTC	CASSLGLADNNEQFF
TRBD1	TRBV28	-	TRBJ2-3	TGTGCCAGCACCCAGGGGGTAGTGGGTACGCAGTATTTT	CASTQGVVGTQYF
-	TRBV7-6	-	TRBJ2-7	TGTGCCAGCAGCTCCCCATACGGGACGGACTACGACGAGCAGTACTTC	CASSSPYGTDYDEQYF
-	TRBV2	-	TRBJ2-1	TGTGCCAGCAGTCCCCGGACAGCCAACAATGAGCAGTTCTTC	CASSPRTANNEQFF
TRBD2	TRBV19	once	TRBJ2-3	TGTGCCAGTACTGACGGTGCGGCGGGAGACCTCACAGATACGCAGTATTTT	CASTDGAAGDLTDTQYF
TRBD1	TRBV7-2	-	TRBJ2-7	TGTGCCAGCAGCTTAGCTTCCGGGACAGGGAACTACTACGAGCAGTACTTC	CASSLASGTGNYYEQYF
TRBD1	TRBV19	-	TRBJ2-1	TGTGCCAGTAGTCCGCACACAGGGGGCGGTGAGCAGTTCTTC	CASSPHTGGGEQFF
TRBD1	TRBV28	-	TRBJ1-4	TGTGCCAGCAGTCTCCCCCTTCTTCGGGACAGGAATTTT	CASSLPLLRDRNF
TRBD1	TRBV7-6	once	TRBJ2-7	TGTGCCAGCAGCGTCGGACAGGGTGGCGAGCAGTACTTC	CASSVGQGGEQYF
-	TRBV28	-	TRBJ1-2	TGTGCCAGCAGTTTAAATTCAGGGTTTGATCACTACACCTTC	CASSLNSGFDHYTF
TRBD1	TRBV4-1	-	TRBJ1-2	TGCGCCAGCAGCCAAGCCGGGACAGGCGACTATGGCTACACCTTC	CASSQAGTGDYGYTF
-	TRBV10-1	few	TRBJ2-1	TGCGCCAGCAGTCCCCAGGGCTTGACCAATGAGCAGTTCTTC	CASSPQGLTNEQFF
TRBD1	TRBV24-1	few	TRBJ1-5	TGTGCCACCAGTGATGACCCCGGTAGGGGGCTGCATTTT	CATSDDPGRGLHF
TRBD1	TRBV5-4	-	TRBJ1-1	TGTGCCAGCAGTAAACAGGGGAATGAAGCTTTCTTT	CASSKQGNEAFF
-	TRBV5-6	-	TRBJ2-1	TGTGCCAGCAGCTCTTTACAGGTCGTACAGTTCTTC	CASSSLQVVQFF